Sequencing of this T cell receptor beta chain was carried out in a study of blood T cell repertoires in COVID-19. Looking at the study overall: Both acute and convalescent COVID-19 samples were obtained from the United States, Italy and Spain. PBMCs, B-cell-depleted T cells, or T cells were the source of the cDNA or gDNA that made up the material.

The authors' processing: Estimates of nucleated cell counts were drawn from the amplification of reference gene primers. Sequencing was performed with immunoSEQ multiplex PCR; in TCRdb, only in-frame clones are kept and a portion is missing. V and J calls and clone size are given by that table; D and trimming were obtained from the DNA. The profile covers about 130,000 clones, with roughly 80% appearing a single time and 10% to 15% taken by the ten largest. The sequenced sample was peripheral blood. The sequence was obtained from a woman between 55 and 75 years old with acute or convalescent COVID-19.

Written as DNA, the CDR3 is TGTGCCATCAGTGAGTCGAAGGGGCGGAACACTGAAGCTTTCTTT. Its protein is CAISESKGRNTEAFF. The V gene is TRBV10-3, the J gene TRBJ1-1; maybe TRBD1 (5 bases). Germline V CDR1 and CDR2: ENHRY, SYGVKD. The CDR3 contains 15 residues. Trimming shortened V by 0 bases and J by 1 base, and 9 bases separated the two germline ends.